This paragraph covers one TCR beta chain sequence. Its antigen is unknown. Given a much more abundant clone one base away, this may be a read error. Because the CDR3 is missing its conserved closing phenylalanine or tryptophan, this is likely a read error. This specimen belongs to a study of molecular identifiers for immune sequencing clone quantification (dated by TCRdb to the late 2010s). Turning to the overall study: For a replicate experiment, RNA from roughly 21,000 or 96,000 naive CD8 T cells was divided into five aliquots, and four of the five aliquots were sequenced. This methods study benchmarked molecular-identifier clustering-based TCR repertoire sequencing (MIDCIRS) and TCR RNA copy counting, using CD8 T cells to do so. Findings and caveats that apply to the study as a whole: Modeling gave around 2.7 recovered TCR RNA copies per cell versus 8 to 10 by digital PCR, implying around 31% capture efficiency. When barcode sub-clustering was omitted, TCR diversity was inflated by chimeric consensus sequences, with chimeras reaching as high as 47%. Naive libraries contained spiked-in Jurkat TCR RNA (roughly 10 copies' worth), which is not part of the donor repertoire. Spiked-in Jurkat TCR RNA equal to a single cell's worth was reported to be detectable even within one million naive CD8 T cells. In CMV-specific effector cells, clones with more than 20 RNA copies accounted for over 99% of molecules, whereas in naive cells such clones accounted for under 1%. Highly expanded clone sizes could be underestimated because identical TCR molecules may share a barcode.

Libraries of naive CD8 T cells were built from anywhere between about 17,000 and 1,000,000 sorted cells, with 10%, 30% or 50% of the purified RNA used. Naive CD8 T cells, defined as CD8+CD4-CCR7+CD45RA+, were FACS-sorted into RLT Plus buffer on a BD FACSAria II. To test detection sensitivity, Jurkat RNA equal to 9 to 10 TCR copies was added to samples of about 20,000-1,100,000 naive CD8 T cells. CD8 T cells were enriched with RosetteSep CD8+ T Cell Enrichment Cocktail and Ficoll-Paque, followed by ACK red cell lysis. The method was PCR. Sequencing was carried out with an Illumina HiSeq 4000. Preparation of bulk TCR libraries followed a previously described approach, with the TCR primers listed in Table S5. Total RNA was purified with the Qiagen AllPrep DNA/RNA kit. Before analysis, reads from multiple sequencing runs of one library were combined. Under the source paper's analysis protocol: Reads were retained only if the reads had an exact TCR constant sequence, and the retained reads were trimmed to 150 nt and grouped according to their 12-nt molecular barcodes. Reads inside each barcode group were sub-clustered using a 15% Levenshtein threshold, and a quality-weighted consensus sequence was constructed for each RNA molecule. Non-functional sequences were excluded, and lower-count sequences lying one edit away from another sequence were also excluded. On the basis of fitting two negative binomial distributions, barcode sub-clusters with fewer than 20% of the maximum read count were discarded. TCRdb trimmed public reads at Q25 via fastp, called clones via MiXCR and kept in-frame beta chains. Entries that share a CDR3 protein sequence are merged under the most common genes and DNA. Here the V and J calls rest on TCRdb's processing, not on the authors' analysis. In all, the sample holds 9,500 to 15,000 distinct CDR3 sequences, and 18% of those were seen once. The ten largest account for approximately 1.5% of the sample.

The germline V gene supplies CDR1 LGHNT and CDR2 FRNRAP. Termini included, the CDR3 measures 16 amino acids. Solely the CDR3 DNA is kept, with 48 bases framed from the first base. The trim is 5 bases for V and 3 bases for J, with a gap of 20 bases between the germline ends. The receptor chain draws on TRBV12-5 and TRBJ2-7; the D segment cannot be called with confidence. Sequencing input: naive CD8+ T cells from blood, with Jurkat cell RNA spiked in. The sample's cell subset or site label is to be understood as: FACS-sorted CD8+CD4-CCR7+CD45RA+ naive T cells. This TCR was recovered from a human donor in good health. Some libraries in this study had Jurkat cell RNA spiked in. The CDR3 has the sequence CASGRPLGSLYYEQYL. The DNA is as follows: TGTGCTAGTGGTCGTCCCCTCGGGTCCTTATACTACGAGCAGTACCTC.